This entry is about one T cell receptor (beta chain). This clone occurred a few times. Its antigen remains undetermined. Nothing much larger sits one base from this clone, and base qualities are not available. The study evaluated CTLA-4 blockade (ipilimumab) given together with focal radiation therapy in patients who had chemo-refractory metastatic non-small-cell lung cancer. This sample is drawn from a study of radiotherapy plus CTLA-4 blockade in lung cancer (dated by TCRdb to 2017 to 2018). Broadly, across the study: Among the enrolled patients, about 19% had an objective response, and 31% reached disease control. Beyond this particular receptor, the publication reports: After treatment with radiotherapy and ipilimumab, TCR clones that came from tumors expanded in the peripheral blood. The strongest predictors of response, as reported, were early dynamic changes in blood T cell clones along with a rise in serum interferon-beta after radiation.

Library generation was performed with the immunoSEQ multiplex PCR assay. The source is immuneACCESS, and TCRdb retained only in-frame sequences with V and J called. Part of the clones is not carried over; for the studies checked, unresolved V genes explain less than half of this, and the remainder is unexplained. This sample is represented by 85,000 to 95,000 clones; around 80% of them were singletons. Jointly, the top ten make up 20% to 30% of the sample. From the cysteine up to the phenylalanine, the CDR3 has a length of 14 residues. The retained sequence is limited to the CDR3, 42 bases, with the frame set at the first base. At the junction V is shortened by 6 bases and J by 3 bases, with 15 bases in between. Per the germline V gene, MDHEN is the CDR1 and SYDVKM is the CDR2.

The chain is made from TRBV28 and TRBJ2-7; TRBD2 could be the D gene, as 6 bases match. The source was peripheral blood, collected from a patient treated with radiotherapy plus ipilimumab. This TCR was sampled from a human donor with non-small cell lung cancer that progressed on radiotherapy plus ipilimumab. The DNA sequence is given as TGTGCCAGCAGCCTTACGGGACTCCGCTACGAGCAGTACTTC. This gives the protein CASSLTGLRYEQYF.